This T cell receptor (beta chain) was sequenced during a study of beta chain features in type 1 diabetes (dated by TCRdb to the late 2010s). In the study overall: Patients and healthy donors did not differ in mean age, gender distribution, total cell number or subset yield. A total of 100 million to 110 million sorted cells were examined across all samples, and a strong correlation was observed between cell number per subset and RNA yield. The study compared TCRB repertoires of sorted circulating CD4+ T cell subsets between recently diagnosed type 1 diabetes patients and matched healthy donors. Whereas all 30 or so donors provided naive and central memory subsets, regulatory and stem cell-like memory subsets were isolated from just 8 patients and about eight healthy donors.

From each donor, a single peripheral blood sample of about 110 mL on average was drawn into heparinised tubes. Using a panel that included CD45RO, CCR7, CD25, CD127, CD95 and CD27, naive, central memory, regulatory and stem cell-like memory CD4+ T cells were sorted on a BD FACSAria II. All sorted populations exceeded 98% purity. PBMCs were isolated immediately by Lymphoprep density gradient centrifugation and stained directly without culture. To minimize batch effects, samples were stained and sorted in pairs, one healthy donor with one patient per experiment. General findings and caveats noted by the study authors: Naive, central memory and regulatory TCRB repertoires appeared to be more similar among patients than among healthy donors. Shorter templates might have been favored by PCR, but patient and control samples were amplified and corrected together, so both groups would have been affected equally by any skew. At VDJ recombination sites, patients with type 1 diabetes made fewer insertions and deleted more nucleotides, a pattern implying thymic rearrangement abnormalities. Because cDNA was sequenced instead of genomic DNA, activated cells with high expression could be over-represented, although the groups did not differ in activation or CD3 levels. Type 1 diabetes patients showed a moderate but significant shortening of TCRB CDR3 length in all four CD4+ subsets. Only small numbers of individuals were included in the HLA sub-analyses, which left unresolved whether HLA type had any influence on TCRB rearrangement.

Sequences SGHDT (CDR1) and YYEEEE (CDR2) are obtained from the germline V gene. V loses 4 bases of germline sequence and J loses 7 bases, and the interval between the two ends is 21 bases. From cysteine to phenylalanine, the CDR3 is 16 amino acids long. CDR3 DNA is the only sequence kept; it has 48 bases, read in frame from the first base. The entire amount of isolated RNA was reverse transcribed using the High Capacity cDNA Reverse Transcription Kit, so the sequenced TCRB transcripts were expressed ones. Deep immunoSEQ sequencing was performed on naive, central memory and regulatory T cell samples, with an average of approximately 3.9 million total reads per sample. Sorted cells were lysed in RLT buffer, and RNA was extracted using DNase-treated RNeasy Micro or Mini kits according to cell number. To prevent cross-contamination, each cell subset was processed individually, whereas patient and healthy donor samples were processed jointly. The immunoSEQ multiplex PCR was used to amplify TCRB sequences from cDNA, generating 87-bp fragments that spanned the CDR3 region. Sequencing of the amplicons was performed on the Illumina HiSeq platform. Under the source paper's analysis protocol: Synthetic template baselines were used to correct PCR bias computationally, reads within Hamming distance 2 were collapsed together, and singletons that could not be merged were discarded. Reads were aligned against IMGT to assign V, D and J genes, CDR3 length and insertions or deletions at six rearrangement sites. Within each subset, clonotype counts were normalized to sorted cell number, and only after that were true diversity and Gini coefficients computed with the tcR R package. The overlap coefficient, calculated on TCRB nucleotide sequences, was used to quantify repertoire sharing. Out-of-frame TCRB sequences from naive cells were analyzed as a proxy for the pre-selection repertoire. In its TCRdb copy, this immuneACCESS table keeps in-frame sequences only and misses some clones. Where compared with another copy, unresolved V genes explain less than half of these, and the others have no known cause. D and trimming were read from the DNA, whereas the V and J calls and clone size are those reported in that table. The sample table records roughly 290,000 clones; 14% to 15% of these occur just once. The top ten clonotypes cover approximately 0.015% of the sample.

Only a few counts were recorded for this clone. What this receptor recognizes is not known. Base qualities are not provided; no much larger clone lies one nucleotide away. Sequences were obtained from naive CD4+ T cells from blood. The sample's cell subset or site label is to be understood as: true naive CD4+ T cells. The chain couples TRBV5-6 to TRBJ2-1, and perhaps TRBD1 as D gene, on 6 matching bases. The origin of this receptor is a man between 18 and 29 years old with type 1 diabetes. The nucleotide sequence reads as follows: TGTGCCAGCAGCGGCCTCGGGACATCGCTACGTAATGAGCAGTTCTTC. Protein translation: CASSGLGTSLRNEQFF.